A selection of T cell receptor beta chains follows, all from one sample in a study of naive and memory T cell subsets. Via MiXCR, TCRdb re-called the UMI-ligation and nested PCR reads, giving one row per CDR3 protein. The top ten clones hold around 7.5% of a sample with about 14,000 distinct CDR3 sequences, approximately 4.7% of them seen once. The sample here was skin, taken from a tuberculin skin test site. The receptors here all came from an adult in good health. Both conserved end residues are part of each CDR3. A D gene is named only where the DNA matches it firmly. The size field reads once, few, many or a size class.

size,D,J,V,DNA,CDR3
few,-,TRBJ2-5,TRBV11-2,TGTGCCAGCAGCTTAGATCTGGAAAGGGGCCAGAGTGGGGCCCAGTACTTC,CASSLDLERGQSGAQYF
medium-sized,TRBD2,TRBJ2-4,TRBV28,TGTGCCAGCAGTTTATTTCCCCCCTCAGCGGGGGTGGCCAAAAACATTCAGTACTTC,CASSLFPPSAGVAKNIQYF
many,-,TRBJ1-4,TRBV9,TGTGCCAGCAGCGGGGGACAAACGGGCGAAAAACTGTTTTTT,CASSGGQTGEKLFF
many,-,TRBJ2-1,TRBV5-1,TGCGCCAGCAGCACAACTAGTGACTCCTACAATGAGCAGTTCTTC,CASSTTSDSYNEQFF
many,-,TRBJ1-1,TRBV9,TGTGCCAGCAGCTTCAACGAAAAACGGAACACTGAAGCTTTCTTT,CASSFNEKRNTEAFF
medium-sized,-,TRBJ2-2,TRBV4-1,TGCGCCAGTGGGATGGGGGGAGTTTTGACCGGGGAGCTGTTTTTT,CASGMGGVLTGELFF
many,TRBD1,TRBJ1-1,TRBV6-5,TGTGCCAGCACCCCATGGGGACAGGGCGGTACTGAAGCTTTCTTT,CASTPWGQGGTEAFF
many,-,TRBJ1-2,TRBV6-6,TGTGCCAGCAGTTACCCGAAGAACCACAACTATGGCTACACCTTC,CASSYPKNHNYGYTF
many,-,TRBJ2-5,TRBV7-2,TGTGCCAGCAGCAGAACCTCTAGCCCCGGTGAGACCCAGTACTTC,CASSRTSSPGETQYF
medium-sized,-,TRBJ2-7,TRBV28,TGTGCCAGCAGTTTTTCGCGCGAGCAGTACTTC,CASSFSREQYF
many,-,TRBJ2-6,TRBV4-3,TGCGCCAGCAGCCCAGAGGGCAGGGCCTCTGGGGCCAACGTCCTGACTTTC,CASSPEGRASGANVLTF
many,-,TRBJ2-7,TRBV5-4,TGTGCCAGCAGCTTGCAGAAAAATCGCCTCCACGAGCAGTACTTC,CASSLQKNRLHEQYF
many,-,TRBJ1-2,TRBV7-2,TGTGCCAGCAGCTCATACGGGGGGGACTACACCTTC,CASSSYGGDYTF
many,-,TRBJ1-6,TRBV5-1,TGCGCCAGCAGCTTGGCCGGGTTACATTCACCCCTCCACTTT,CASSLAGLHSPLHF